Each of the 3 T cell receptor beta chains below was sequenced from the same sample in a study of T cell responses to AZD1222 COVID-19 vaccine. Some clones are missing from TCRdb's copy, which holds only in-frame ones; the method was immunoSEQ multiplex PCR. The sample contains about 120,000 clones, over 75% of which appear only once. The material sequenced was peripheral blood, taken on day 0 of MenACWY control vaccination. These receptors were obtained from an adult in good health.

In this sample, this clone turned up a few times. The chain links TRBV3-1 (or the pseudogene TRBV3-2) to TRBJ1-2; D gene uncertain. The CDR3 loop spans 12 amino acids. Trimming stripped 3 bases from V and 8 bases from J, with 10 bases between. The germline gives CDR1 LGHDT, CDR2 YNNKEL (reference sequence). Here the CDR3 reads CASSHYTEGYTF. For the CDR3, the DNA is TGTGCCAGCAGCCATTACACAGAAGGCTACACCTTC.

The chain couples TRBV18 to TRBJ1-6; 8 bases map to TRBD1. V was clipped by 8 bases and J by 7 bases; unmatched bases: 4. The V gene's germline CDR1 is KGHSH and CDR2 LQKENI. This CDR3 is 13 amino acids long. CDR3: CASGQGTNSPLHF. The CDR3 nucleotides are TGTGCCAGCGGACAGGGTACCAATTCACCCCTCCACTTT.

This chain links TRBV24-1 with TRBJ2-1, with D perhaps TRBD1 (7 bases). This CDR3 spans 16 amino acids. Trimming stripped 7 bases from V and 5 bases from J, with 20 bases between. CDR1 and CDR2 (germline): KGHDR, SFDVKD. CDR3 nucleotides: TGTGCCACCAGGGGGGTGGAGGGGGCGGCTGACAATGAGCAGTTCTTC. Its translation: CATRGVEGAADNEQFF.